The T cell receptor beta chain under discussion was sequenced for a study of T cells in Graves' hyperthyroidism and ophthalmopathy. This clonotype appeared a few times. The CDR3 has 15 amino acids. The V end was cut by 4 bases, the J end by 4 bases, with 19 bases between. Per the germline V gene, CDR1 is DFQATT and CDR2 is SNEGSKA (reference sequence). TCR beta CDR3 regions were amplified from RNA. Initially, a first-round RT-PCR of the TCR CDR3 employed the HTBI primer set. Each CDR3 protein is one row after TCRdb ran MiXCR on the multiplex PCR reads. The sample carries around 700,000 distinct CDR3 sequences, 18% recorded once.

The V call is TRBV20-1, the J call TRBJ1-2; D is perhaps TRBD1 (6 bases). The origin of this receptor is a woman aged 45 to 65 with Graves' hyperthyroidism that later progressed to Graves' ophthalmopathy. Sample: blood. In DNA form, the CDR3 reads TGCAGTGCTATAGGGGGTCAGGGGTTCAGCTATGGCTACACCTTC. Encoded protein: CSAIGGQGFSYGYTF.